The clone carrying this T cell receptor (beta chain) has only one observation. Its target is not known. Method: immunoSEQ multiplex PCR; TCRdb's copy keeps in-frame clones and lacks some. The sample yields about 93,000 clones, around 92% seen once. This specimen belongs to a study of T cell responses to AZD1222 COVID-19 vaccine. V was clipped by 4 bases and J by 3 bases, with 15 bases between them. Germline CDR1 reads LNHDA; CDR2 reads SQIVND (reference sequence). The CDR3 spans 15 residues. Points from the study as a whole: Once two AZD1222 doses were given, Spike-specific TCR breadth and depth went up. None of the repertoires were sampled until the peak T cell response had passed. Clonal diversity was possibly underestimated, and the donors were mostly white British, with more females. Only a handful of AZD1222 recipients were seropositive at baseline.

The chain has TRBV19 and TRBJ2-5, with D possibly being TRBD1 or TRBD2 (6 bases each). The sequencing here drew on peripheral blood, taken on day 0 of MenACWY control vaccination. The receptor comes from an adult in good health. This CDR3 is CASSNRGHYKETQYF. CDR3 nucleotides: TGTGCCAGTAGTAACCGGGGGCACTATAAAGAGACCCAGTACTTC.